This TCR beta chain was observed in a study of cytomegalovirus exposure and HLA in healthy donors. Points from the study as a whole: The likely origin of a cluster of highly shared sequence variants was a sequencing artifact. Rarity held for most TCR sequences, but there were some public TCRs that occurred in many donors. An analysis that was carried out later associated 17,000 or so TCR beta sequences with HLA alleles at 0.05 false discovery rate. Being indistinguishable, some V segments were excluded, TRBV6-2 and TRBV6-3 among them.

The PCR was carried out with 60 Vbeta primers and 13 Jbeta primers. Profiled with immunoSEQ multiplex PCR; TCRdb holds only in-frame clones, not every one. This table holds about 140,000 clones, about 80% found once. The CDR3 contains 15 residues. Trimming took off 4 bases at V and 7 bases at J, with 20 bases between the two ends. Germline V gives CDR1 SQVTM, CDR2 ANQGSEA. As regards this clone: The antigen is not known.

The V and J genes are TRBV29-1 and TRBJ2-1; D gene unclear. This clonotype originated in a female donor in good health and CMV-seronegative. What was sequenced was PBMCs. The DNA of the CDR3 is TGCAGCGTTGTATCCCGGCGAACCTTGCGGAATGAGCAGTTCTTC. It codes for CSVVSRRTLRNEQFF.